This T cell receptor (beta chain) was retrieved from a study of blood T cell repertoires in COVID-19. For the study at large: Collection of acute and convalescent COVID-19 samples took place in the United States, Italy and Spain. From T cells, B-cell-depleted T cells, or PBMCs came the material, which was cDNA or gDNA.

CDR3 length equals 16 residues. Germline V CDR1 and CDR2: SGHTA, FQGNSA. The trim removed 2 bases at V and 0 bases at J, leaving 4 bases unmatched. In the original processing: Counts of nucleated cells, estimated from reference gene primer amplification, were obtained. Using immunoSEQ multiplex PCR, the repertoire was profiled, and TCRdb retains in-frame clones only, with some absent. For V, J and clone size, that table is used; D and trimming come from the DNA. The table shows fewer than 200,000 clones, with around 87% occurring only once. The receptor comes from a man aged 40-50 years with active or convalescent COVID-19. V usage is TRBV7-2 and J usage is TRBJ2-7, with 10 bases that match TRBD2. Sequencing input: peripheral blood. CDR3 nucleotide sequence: TGTGCCAGCAGCTTAAGCGGGGGGGGGCTCTCCTACGAGCAGTACTTC. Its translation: CASSLSGGGLSYEQYF.